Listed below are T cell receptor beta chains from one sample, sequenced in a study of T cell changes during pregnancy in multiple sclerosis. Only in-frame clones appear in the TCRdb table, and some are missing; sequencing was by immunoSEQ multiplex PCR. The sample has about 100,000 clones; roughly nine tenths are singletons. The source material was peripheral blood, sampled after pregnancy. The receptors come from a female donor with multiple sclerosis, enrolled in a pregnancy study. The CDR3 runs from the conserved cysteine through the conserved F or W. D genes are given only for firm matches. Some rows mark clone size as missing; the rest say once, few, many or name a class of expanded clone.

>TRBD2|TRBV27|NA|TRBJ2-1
CASSLSPSGGAEEQFF
TGTGCCAGCAGTTTATCCCCTAGCGGGGGGGCGGAGGAGCAGTTCTTC
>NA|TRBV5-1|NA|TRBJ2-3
CASSFRRDTQYF
TGCGCCAGCAGCTTTCGTCGAGATACGCAGTATTTT
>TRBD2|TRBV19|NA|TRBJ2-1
CASSISGGPPTTFNEQFF
TGTGCCAGTAGTATAAGCGGGGGGCCACCTACTACGTTCAATGAGCAGTTCTTC
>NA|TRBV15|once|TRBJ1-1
CATSRDLGVATEAFF
TGTGCCACCAGCAGAGATTTGGGAGTAGCCACTGAAGCTTTCTTT
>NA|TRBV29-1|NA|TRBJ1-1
CSVDLAPEAFF
TGCAGCGTTGATTTGGCCCCTGAAGCTTTCTTT
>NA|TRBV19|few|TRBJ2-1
CASSISGANNEQFF
TGTGCCAGTAGTATATCCGGAGCGAACAATGAGCAGTTCTTC
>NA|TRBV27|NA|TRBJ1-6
CASEKLVRGGFSPLHF
TGTGCCAGCGAAAAGTTAGTAAGGGGAGGGTTTTCACCCCTCCACTTT
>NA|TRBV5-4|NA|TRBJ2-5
CASSLPKETQYF
TGTGCCAGCAGCTTGCCTAAAGAGACCCAGTACTTC
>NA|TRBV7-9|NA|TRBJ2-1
CASSLGIAEQFF
TGTGCCAGCAGCTTAGGGATAGCGGAGCAGTTCTTC
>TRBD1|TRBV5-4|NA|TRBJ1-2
CASRGRQGNYGYTF
TGTGCCAGCAGAGGACGACAGGGCAACTATGGCTACACCTTC
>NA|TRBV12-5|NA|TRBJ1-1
CASGFFRGDDTEAFF
TGTGCTAGTGGTTTTTTCAGGGGAGACGACACTGAAGCTTTCTTT
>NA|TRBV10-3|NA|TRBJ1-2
CAISRSGGDDLYGYTF
TGTGCCATCAGTCGGAGTGGGGGCGATGACCTCTATGGCTACACCTTC
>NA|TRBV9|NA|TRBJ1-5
CASSVGTGGVGQPQHF
TGTGCCAGCAGCGTAGGGACGGGGGGGGTTGGTCAGCCCCAGCATTTT
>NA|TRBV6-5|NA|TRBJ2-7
CASRRENEQYF
TGTGCCAGCCGCAGGGAAAACGAGCAGTACTTC
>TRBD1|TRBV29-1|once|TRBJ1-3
CSVEAPRRQGGNTIYF
TGCAGCGTTGAAGCGCCACGAAGACAGGGGGGAAACACCATATATTTT
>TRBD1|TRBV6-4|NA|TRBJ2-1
CASSETGTEKPNEQFF
TGTGCCAGCAGTGAGACCGGGACAGAAAAACCGAATGAGCAGTTCTTC
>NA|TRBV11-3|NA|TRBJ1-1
CASSLGETGKAFF
TGTGCCAGCAGCTTAGGTGAAACAGGGAAGGCTTTCTTT
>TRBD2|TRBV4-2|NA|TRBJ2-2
CASSQDGGGADTGELFF
TGTGCCAGCAGCCAAGATGGCGGGGGGGCCGACACCGGGGAGCTGTTTTTT
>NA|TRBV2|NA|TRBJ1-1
CASSPRIANTEAFF
TGTGCCAGCAGTCCGAGAATAGCGAACACTGAAGCTTTCTTT
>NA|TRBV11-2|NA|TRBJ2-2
CASSFDRNTGELFF
TGTGCCAGCAGCTTCGACAGGAACACCGGGGAGCTGTTTTTT
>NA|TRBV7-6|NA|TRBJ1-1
CASTTYTGMNTEAFF
TGTGCCAGCACCACCTATACAGGGATGAACACTGAAGCTTTCTTT
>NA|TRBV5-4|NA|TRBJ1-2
CASSLAGSSGGYTF
TGTGCCAGCAGCTTGGCCGGATCTTCGGGTGGCTACACCTTC
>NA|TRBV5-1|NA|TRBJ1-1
CASSLTWTDEAFF
TGCGCCAGCAGCTTGACCTGGACAGATGAAGCTTTCTTT
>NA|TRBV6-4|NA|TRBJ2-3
CASSRDSAYGTQYF
TGTGCCAGCAGCCGGGACTCTGCCTATGGCACGCAGTATTTT
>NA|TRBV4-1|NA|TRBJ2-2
CASSRGWATGELFF
TGCGCCAGCAGCCGTGGATGGGCGACCGGGGAGCTGTTTTTT
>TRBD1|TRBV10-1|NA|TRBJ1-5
CASGDSGQPQHF
TGCGCCAGTGGGGACAGCGGTCAGCCCCAGCATTTT
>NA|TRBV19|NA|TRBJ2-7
CASRPGLTSSYEQYF
TGTGCCAGTAGACCGGGACTCACATCCTCCTACGAGCAGTACTTC
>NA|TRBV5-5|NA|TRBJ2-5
CASSLWGTDQETQYF
TGTGCCAGCAGCTTGTGGGGCACCGATCAAGAGACCCAGTACTTC
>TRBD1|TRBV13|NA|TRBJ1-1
CASSPQGASNTEAFF
TGTGCCAGCAGCCCACAGGGGGCCAGCAACACTGAAGCTTTCTTT
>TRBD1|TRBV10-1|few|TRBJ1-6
CASSEGGGSSPLHF
TGCGCCAGCAGTGAGGGAGGGGGCTCCTCACCCCTCCACTTT
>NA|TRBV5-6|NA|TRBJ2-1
CASSSATGMNEQFF
TGTGCCAGCAGCTCAGCGACAGGTATGAATGAGCAGTTCTTC
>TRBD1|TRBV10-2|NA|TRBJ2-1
CASSLGTGGYEQFF
TGCGCCAGCAGCCTTGGGACAGGAGGTTATGAGCAGTTCTTC
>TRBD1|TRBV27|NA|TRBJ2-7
CASSFLTQTGGSYEQYF
TGTGCCAGCAGTTTCCTGACCCAGACAGGGGGCTCCTACGAGCAGTACTTC
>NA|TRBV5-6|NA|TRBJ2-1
CASSYDLNDFHNEQFF
TGTGCCAGCAGCTATGACTTGAACGACTTCCACAATGAGCAGTTCTTC
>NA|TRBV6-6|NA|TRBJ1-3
CASSYLTRRVSTIYF
TGTGCCAGCAGTTACCTGACGAGGCGTGTAAGCACCATATATTTT
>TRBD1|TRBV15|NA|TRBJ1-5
CATSREAGGNQPQHF
TGTGCCACCAGCAGAGAAGCAGGGGGAAATCAGCCCCAGCATTTT
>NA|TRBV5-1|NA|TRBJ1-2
CASSTEGDYGYTF
TGCGCCAGCAGTACCGAGGGGGACTATGGCTACACCTTC
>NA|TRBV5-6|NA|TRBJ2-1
CASSIQSSYNEQFF
TGTGCCAGCAGCATACAGAGCTCCTACAATGAGCAGTTCTTC
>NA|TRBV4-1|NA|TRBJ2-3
CASSPDIDTQYF
TGCGCCAGCAGCCCCGACATCGATACGCAGTATTTT
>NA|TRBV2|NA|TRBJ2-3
CASSSGIGADTQYF
TGTGCCAGCAGTTCAGGGATCGGCGCAGATACGCAGTATTTT
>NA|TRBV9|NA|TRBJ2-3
CASSQQGIPDTQYF
TGTGCCAGCAGCCAACAGGGAATCCCAGATACGCAGTATTTT
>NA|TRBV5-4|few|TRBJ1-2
CASSAVLGGYTF
TGTGCCAGCAGCGCGGTATTAGGTGGCTACACCTTC
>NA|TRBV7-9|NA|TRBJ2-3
CASSPGSTDTQYF
TGTGCCAGCAGCCCCGGGTCTACAGATACGCAGTATTTT
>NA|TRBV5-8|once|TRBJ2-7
CASSPIGKGSYEQYF
TGTGCCAGCAGCCCAATCGGGAAAGGGTCCTACGAGCAGTACTTC
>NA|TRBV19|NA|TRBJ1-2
CASSIDLSAVYGYTF
TGTGCCAGTAGTATAGATTTATCGGCGGTCTATGGCTACACCTTC
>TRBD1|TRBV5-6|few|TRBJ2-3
CASSPDREFTDTQYF
TGTGCCAGCAGCCCCGACAGGGAATTCACAGATACGCAGTATTTT
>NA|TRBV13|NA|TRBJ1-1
CASSLSLRGVWTEAFF
TGTGCCAGCAGCTTGTCCTTACGGGGGGTTTGGACTGAAGCTTTCTTT
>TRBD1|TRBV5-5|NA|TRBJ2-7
CASGPTGSIEQYF
TGTGCCAGCGGACCGACAGGGTCAATCGAGCAGTACTTC
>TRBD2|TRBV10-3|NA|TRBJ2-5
CAISGLAGGGETQYF
TGTGCCATCAGTGGCCTAGCGGGGGGAGGAGAGACCCAGTACTTC
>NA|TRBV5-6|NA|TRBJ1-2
CASSNYLDGYTF
TGTGCCAGCAGCAACTATTTGGATGGCTACACCTTC
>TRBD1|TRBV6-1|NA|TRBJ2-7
CASSDLGTGYEQYF
TGTGCCAGCAGTGATCTCGGGACAGGGTACGAGCAGTACTTC
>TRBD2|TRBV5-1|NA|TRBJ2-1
CASSRGTSSTNEQFF
TGCGCCAGCAGCCGCGGGACTAGCTCTACCAATGAGCAGTTCTTC
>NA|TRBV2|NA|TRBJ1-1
CASGQGFNTEAFF
TGTGCCAGCGGGCAGGGATTTAACACTGAAGCTTTCTTT
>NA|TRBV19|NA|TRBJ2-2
CASRDRQNTGELFF
TGTGCCAGTAGAGACAGGCAGAACACCGGGGAGCTGTTTTTT
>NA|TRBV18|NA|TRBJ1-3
CASSMDSRSGNTIYF
TGTGCCAGCTCAATGGACAGTCGGTCTGGAAACACCATATATTTT
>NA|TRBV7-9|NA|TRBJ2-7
CASNPGGYEQYF
TGTGCCAGCAACCCCGGGGGCTACGAGCAGTACTTC
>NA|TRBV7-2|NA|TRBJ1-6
CASSLPPGSPLHF
TGTGCCAGCAGCTTACCCCCGGGGTCACCCCTCCACTTT
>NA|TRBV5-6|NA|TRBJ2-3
CASSLTDTDTQYF
TGTGCCAGCAGCTTGACAGACACAGATACGCAGTATTTT
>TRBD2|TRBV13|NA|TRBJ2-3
CASSSGTSGNLGTDTQYF
TGTGCCAGCAGTTCCGGGACTAGCGGGAACCTTGGCACAGATACGCAGTATTTT